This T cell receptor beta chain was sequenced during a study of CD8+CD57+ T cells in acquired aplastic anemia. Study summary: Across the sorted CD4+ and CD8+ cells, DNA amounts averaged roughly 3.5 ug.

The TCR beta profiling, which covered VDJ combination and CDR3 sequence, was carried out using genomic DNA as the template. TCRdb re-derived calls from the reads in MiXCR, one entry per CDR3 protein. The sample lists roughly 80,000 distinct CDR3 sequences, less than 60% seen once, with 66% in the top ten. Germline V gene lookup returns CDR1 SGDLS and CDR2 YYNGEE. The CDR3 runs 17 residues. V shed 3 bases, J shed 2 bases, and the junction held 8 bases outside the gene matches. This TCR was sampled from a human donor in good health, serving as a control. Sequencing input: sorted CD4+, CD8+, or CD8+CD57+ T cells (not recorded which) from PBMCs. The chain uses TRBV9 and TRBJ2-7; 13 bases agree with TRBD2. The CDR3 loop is CASSAAGTSGVTYEQYF. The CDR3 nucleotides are TGTGCCAGCAGCGCCGCCGGGACTAGCGGGGTAACCTACGAGCAGTACTTC.